A single sample is the source of the 31 T cell receptor beta chains below, sequenced in a study of blood T cell repertoires in COVID-19. Generated by immunoSEQ multiplex PCR, the TCRdb table keeps only in-frame clones and is missing some. The sample consists of about 15,000 clones, about nine tenths of them appearing once. The sequenced sample consisted of peripheral blood. The origin of the receptors is a human donor in a cohort sampled during active COVID-19.

The rearrangement uses TRBV12-3 or TRBV12-4 and TRBJ1-2; 7 positions match TRBD1. This CDR3 has 13 residues. The trim removed 7 bases at V and 7 bases at J, leaving 9 bases unmatched. CDR3: CASTLDRVRGYTF. In DNA, the CDR3 is TGTGCCAGCACCTTAGACAGGGTCCGTGGCTACACCTTC.

V usage is TRBV9 and J usage is TRBJ2-1; D is ambiguous. This CDR3 contains 13 residues. The germline CDR1 and CDR2 sequences are SGDLS and YYNGEE. Trimming took off 0 bases at V and 7 bases at J, with 8 bases between the two ends. This CDR3 is CASSVDLLNEQFF. CDR3 sequence (DNA): TGTGCCAGCAGCGTAGACCTGCTAAATGAGCAGTTCTTC.

This chain joins TRBV10-3 and TRBJ1-2; D is unresolved. Germline CDR1 is ENHRY and CDR2 is SYGVKD. Trimming removed 7 bases from V and 3 bases from J, with 12 bases in between. The CDR3 spans 13 residues. The CDR3 nucleotides read TGTGCCATCACGCCAGTCCCCCACTATGGCTACACCTTC. Amino acids: CAITPVPHYGYTF.

The CDR3 bases are TGTGCCAGCACTACGGACAGAGGAAACACCATATATTTT. This encodes CASTTDRGNTIYF. V is TRBV6-5 and J is TRBJ1-3, with D perhaps matching TRBD1 (6 bases). This CDR3 has 13 amino acids. The V gene lost 7 bases and the J gene lost 4 bases, with 11 bases spanning the gap. In germline, CDR1 is MNHEY, CDR2 SVGAGI.

The chain joins TRBV19 to TRBJ1-2, with TRBD1 identical over 12 bases. The CDR3 length is 17 residues. After removal of 3 bases from V and 4 bases from J, the junction contained 9 bases not matched to a gene. The germline CDR1 and CDR2 sequences are LNHDA and SQIVND (reference sequence). This chain's CDR3 is CASSMIGTGGAGYGYTF. In DNA form, the CDR3 reads TGTGCCAGTAGTATGATCGGGACAGGGGGCGCGGGCTATGGCTACACCTTC.

The CDR3 loop reads CASSRGQGPTEAFF. The CDR3 DNA reads as TGTGCCAGTAGTAGAGGACAGGGCCCCACTGAAGCTTTCTTT. The genes are TRBV19 and TRBJ1-1; TRBD1 aligns across 8 bases. Germline lookup yields CDR1 LNHDA and CDR2 SQIVND (reference sequence). The ends lost 4 bases at V and 4 bases at J; junction bases unmatched: 5. The CDR3 spans 14 residues.

The chain combines TRBV10-3 with TRBJ2-5; D is possibly TRBD2 (5 bases). Trimming shortened V by 3 bases and J by 5 bases, and 22 bases separated the two germline ends. The CDR3 is 17 residues long. CDR1 is ENHRY, CDR2 SYGVKD, per germline. The CDR3 sequence is CAISEVGGSGSRETQYF. CDR3 DNA: TGTGCCATCAGTGAAGTCGGTGGGAGTGGCTCGCGGGAGACCCAGTACTTC.

The genes are TRBV14 and TRBJ1-1, with D perhaps matching TRBD1 (6 bases). Germline CDR1 reads SGHDN; CDR2 reads FVKESK. Trimming pared 4 bases from V and 5 bases from J, leaving 20 bases between. This CDR3 has 16 amino acids. The CDR3 protein is CASSPFRGRGRTEAFF. CDR3 nucleotides: TGTGCCAGCAGCCCCTTTAGGGGCAGGGGCCGTACTGAAGCTTTCTTT.

This rearrangement joins TRBV12-3 or TRBV12-4 to TRBJ1-4; D ambiguous. The CDR3 length is 13 residues. The V end lost 6 bases, the J end lost 7 bases, and 12 bases lay between the germline ends. DNA for the CDR3: TGTGCCAGCAGATTTTTACCAGGTGAAAAACTGTTTTTT. Translation gives CASRFLPGEKLFF.

This chain links TRBV28 with TRBJ1-5; D is perhaps TRBD1 (6 bases). Trimming cost V 8 bases and J 3 bases, with 17 bases left between them. The CDR3 loop spans 15 amino acids. Germline V gene lookup returns CDR1 MDHEN and CDR2 SYDVKM. CDR3 nucleotides: TGTGCCAGCGAACCACACCGGGACACCAATCAGCCCCAGCATTTT. Its protein is CASEPHRDTNQPQHF.

This clone came up a few times. DNA of the CDR3: TGTGCCAGCTCACCGTGGGCTAGCGGGAGCACAGATACGCAGTATTTT. This codes for CASSPWASGSTDTQYF. This chain joins TRBV18 and TRBJ2-3; 8 positions match TRBD2. The CDR3 runs 16 residues. Per the germline V gene, CDR1 is KGHSH and CDR2 is LQKENI. The junction had 5 bases not matched to a gene; V was cut back by 3 bases and J by 0 bases.

The chain couples TRBV28 to TRBJ2-3; no clear D. The germline V gene has CDR1 MDHEN and CDR2 SYDVKM. The V and J ends lost 8 bases and 0 bases respectively, with 6 bases between them. The CDR3 extends over 12 amino acids. CDR3 residues: CASSISTDTQYF. In DNA form, the CDR3 reads TGTGCCAGCTCAATCAGCACAGATACGCAGTATTTT.

J is TRBJ1-1 and V is TRBV24-1, with 10 positions matching TRBD1. V lost 5 bases to trimming and J lost 11 bases; unmatched junction nucleotides: 10. This CDR3 contains 14 residues. Germline values: CDR1 KGHDR, CDR2 SFDVKD. DNA of the CDR3: TGTGCCACCAGTGGGGCCGGGACAGGGGCTAGGGCTTTCTTT. Translated: CATSGAGTGARAFF.

The chain couples TRBV6-5 to TRBJ2-1, with D tentatively TRBD2 (6 bases). The germline CDR1 and CDR2 sequences are MNHEY and SVGAGI. The V and J ends lost 8 bases and 4 bases respectively, with 12 bases between them. CDR3 length equals 13 residues. CDR3 in DNA: TGTGCCAGCTGGTCGGCGGGGTACAATGAGCAGTTCTTC. This translates into CASWSAGYNEQFF.

By share of the sample, this clone is medium-sized (0.01 to 0.1%). The genes are TRBV6-6 and TRBJ2-4; 10 positions match TRBD1. Germline lookup yields CDR1 MNHNY and CDR2 SVGAGI (reference sequence). The CDR3 has 15 amino acids. The V and J ends lost 2 bases and 7 bases, in that order; junction bases with no gene match: 5. The CDR3: CASSYTGTGENIQYF. The CDR3 nucleotides read TGTGCCAGCAGTTACACCGGGACAGGGGAGAACATTCAGTACTTC.

The rearrangement links TRBV28 to TRBJ1-2; D not certain. V lost 0 bases and J 5 bases, leaving 7 bases between the germline ends. There are 13 residues in the CDR3. Germline V gene data show CDR1 as MDHEN and CDR2 as SYDVKM. The CDR3 region is CASSLWRVYGYTF. The CDR3 DNA reads TGTGCCAGCAGTTTATGGAGGGTGTATGGCTACACCTTC.

This clone was seen a handful of times. The gene calls are TRBV7-9 and TRBJ2-1; D possibly corresponds to TRBD2 (5 bases). This CDR3 spans 13 amino acids. CDR1 is SEHNR, CDR2 FQNEAQ, per germline (reference sequence). V lost 0 bases to trimming and J lost 9 bases, with 9 bases between them. The CDR3 here is CASSLAAGGEQFF. The DNA for the CDR3 is TGTGCCAGCAGCTTAGCTGCAGGAGGTGAGCAGTTCTTC.

The chain joins TRBV10-3 to TRBJ2-5; D might be TRBD2 (6 bases). Germline values: CDR1 ENHRY, CDR2 SYGVKD. With 0 bases removed from V and 5 bases from J, the gap between germline ends came to 10 bases. The CDR3 sequence is 14 residues long. CDR3 sequence: CAISESRRAETQYF. CDR3 nucleotide sequence: TGTGCCATCAGTGAGTCGAGGAGGGCCGAGACCCAGTACTTC.

The chain links TRBV9 to TRBJ2-1, with TRBD2 matching 7 bases. The germline V gene has CDR1 SGDLS and CDR2 YYNGEE. V was clipped by 3 bases and J by 5 bases; unmatched bases: 5. This CDR3 is built from 14 residues. The CDR3 loop is CASSERESDNEQFF. In DNA form, the CDR3 reads TGTGCCAGCAGCGAGCGGGAATCGGACAATGAGCAGTTCTTC.

The CDR3 region has the DNA TGTGCCAGCAGCCTCCCACTAGGCGGATCCTACGAGCAGTACTTC. Its protein is CASSLPLGGSYEQYF. This chain joins TRBV5-4 and TRBJ2-7, with D possibly matching TRBD2 (5 bases). The CDR3 sequence is 15 residues long. The V and J ends lost 4 bases and 1 base respectively, with 15 bases between them. CDR1 SGHNT and CDR2 YYREEE come from the germline V gene (reference sequence).

The chain couples TRBV28 to TRBJ2-3; 13 bases align to TRBD2. Germline V CDR1 and CDR2: MDHEN, SYDVKM. After removal of 7 bases from V and 3 bases from J, the junction contained 4 bases not matched to a gene. The CDR3 consists of 15 residues. CDR3 region: CASNGLAGVTDTQYF. CDR3 in DNA: TGTGCCAGCAACGGACTAGCGGGGGTGACAGATACGCAGTATTTT. The full variable domain, its missing parts supplied by reference TRBV28 and TRBJ2-3, is DVKVTQSSRYLVKRTGEKVFLECVQDMDHENMFWYRQDPGLGLRLIYFSYDVKMKEKGDIPEGYSVSREKKERFSLILESASTNQTSMYLCASNGLAGVTDTQYFGPGTRLTVL.

The rearrangement joins TRBV28 to TRBJ2-3, with D perhaps TRBD1 (6 bases). The V gene lost 8 bases and the J gene lost 6 bases, with 21 bases spanning the gap. Germline V gives CDR1 MDHEN, CDR2 SYDVKM. This CDR3 has 15 residues. DNA for the CDR3: TGTGCCAGCCTAACCCCACAGGGCCCTGGGGATACGCAGTATTTT. Its translation: CASLTPQGPGDTQYF.

The gene calls are TRBV2 and TRBJ2-5, with a possible D match to TRBD2 (5 bases). CDR1 is SNHLY and CDR2 is FYNNEI in the germline V gene. V lost 6 bases and J 5 bases, leaving 13 bases between the germline ends. CDR3 length: 13 residues. The CDR3 is CASRAAPGETQYF. CDR3 coding DNA: TGTGCCAGCAGGGCGGCCCCGGGGGAGACCCAGTACTTC.

This clone was observed a handful of times. The chain links TRBV6-5 to TRBJ2-7, with D tentatively TRBD2 (6 bases). V gave up 2 bases and J gave up 2 bases, with 16 bases separating them. The CDR3 totals 16 residues. Germline CDR1 reads MNHEY; CDR2 reads SVGAGI. In nucleotides, the CDR3 is TGTGCCAGCAGTTACAGGAGGGCACTAGAAACCTACGAGCAGTACTTC. Translated, it gives CASSYRRALETYEQYF.

The chain is built from TRBV3-1 (or the pseudogene TRBV3-2) and TRBJ2-7; D is uncertain. Trimming shortened V by 0 bases and J by 8 bases, and 11 bases separated the two germline ends. CDR1 and CDR2 from the germline V gene are LGHDT and YNNKEL (reference sequence). This CDR3 contains 13 residues. The CDR3 DNA reads TGTGCCAGCAGCCAAGAGACACTTTACCAGCAGTACTTC. This sequence encodes CASSQETLYQQYF.

In its sample, this clone was seen once. J is TRBJ1-3 and V is TRBV3-1 (or the pseudogene TRBV3-2), with a weak D call TRBD1 (6 bases). CDR3 length: 16 residues. Germline V lookup: CDR1 LGHDT, CDR2 YNNKEL (reference sequence). V was trimmed by 4 bases and J by 0 bases, leaving 13 bases between them. CDR3 sequence: CASSPRDKSSGNTIYF. The CDR3 nucleotides are TGTGCCAGCAGCCCCCGGGACAAGAGCTCTGGAAACACCATATATTTT.

CDR3 DNA: TGTGCCAGCAGTACGACACTTTCTCAGCCCCAGCATTTT. It specifies CASSTTLSQPQHF. The chain is built from TRBV2 and TRBJ1-5; D is uncertain. V lost 5 bases to trimming and J lost 6 bases, with 11 bases between them. The germline V gene encodes CDR1 SNHLY and CDR2 FYNNEI. The CDR3 sequence is 13 residues long. The full variable domain, its missing parts supplied by reference TRBV2 and TRBJ1-5, is EPEVTQTPSHQVTQMGQEVILRCVPISNHLYFYWYRQILGQKVEFLVSFYNNEISEKSEIFDDQFSVERPDGSNFTLKIRSTKLEDSAMYFCASSTTLSQPQHFGDGTRLSIL.

This chain links TRBV4-1 with TRBJ1-3, with 12 nucleotides matching TRBD1. The CDR3 contains 18 residues. The trim removed 0 bases at V and 8 bases at J, leaving 11 bases unmatched. The germline V gene encodes CDR1 MGHRA and CDR2 YSYEKL. The CDR3 region is CASSQDRTGTGGMYTIYF. The CDR3 region has the DNA TGCGCCAGCAGCCAAGATCGAACCGGGACAGGGGGCATGTACACCATATATTTT.

The count of this clone is one. This chain connects TRBV11-2 to TRBJ2-7; unclear D gene. Germline CDR1 is SGHAT and CDR2 is FQNNGV. Trimming stripped 5 bases from V and 3 bases from J, with 11 bases between. The CDR3 is 13 residues long. The CDR3 is CASSLVQDYEQYF. CDR3 coding DNA: TGTGCCAGCAGCCTTGTCCAGGACTACGAGCAGTACTTC. Variable domain in full (rest from reference TRBV11-2 and TRBJ2-7): EAGVAQSPRYKIIEKRQSVAFWCNPISGHATLYWYQQILGQGPKLLIQFQNNGVVDDSQLPKDRFSAERLKGVDSTLKIQPAKLEDSAVYLCASSLVQDYEQYFGPGTRLTVT.

The rearrangement joins TRBV27 to TRBJ2-1; possible D gene TRBD2, 6 bases. The CDR3 covers 14 residues. CDR1 and CDR2 (germline): MNHEY, SMNVEV (reference sequence). V was shortened by 7 bases and J by 6 bases, with 16 bases between the two germline ends. This CDR3 reads CASTPTGGINEQFF. The CDR3 DNA sequence: TGTGCCAGCACCCCCACCGGGGGAATCAATGAGCAGTTCTTC.

The chain joins TRBV18 to TRBJ2-7, with TRBD2 identical over 12 bases. The CDR3 length is 17 residues. The V and J ends lost 3 bases and 4 bases, in that order; junction bases with no gene match: 10. Germline CDR1 KGHSH, CDR2 LQKENI. The CDR3 here is CASSPLPRLAGAYEQYF. The CDR3 region has the DNA TGTGCCAGCTCACCCCTGCCCAGACTAGCGGGAGCTTACGAGCAGTACTTC.